These 13 T cell receptor beta chains originate from one sample sequenced in a study of PD-1 blockade in classical Hodgkin lymphoma. Each and every patient relapsed after autologous stem cell transplantation, and patients got differing brentuximab vedotin exposure. Assay: immunoSEQ multiplex PCR; the TCRdb copy retains only in-frame clones and omits some. Among roughly 70,000 clones listed, around 75% were seen once. The material was peripheral blood mononuclear cells (PBMCs), obtained before the second cycle of nivolumab. These receptor sequences come from a human donor with classical Hodgkin lymphoma.

This chain uses TRBV5-1 with TRBJ2-3; 11 bases are shared with TRBD2. Looked up from germline, CDR1 is SGHRS and CDR2 is YFSETQ. The V gene end was trimmed by 0 bases and the J gene end by 1 base; junction bases not matched to a gene: 7. This CDR3 comprises 18 residues. CDR3 sequence reads: CASSLESPGLAGTDTQYF. As DNA, the CDR3 is TGCGCCAGCAGCTTGGAGTCGCCGGGACTAGCGGGCACAGATACGCAGTATTTT. Supplemented by reference TRBV5-1 and TRBJ2-3, the full variable domain reads KAGVTQTPRYLIKTRGQQVTLSCSPISGHRSVSWYQQTPGQGLQFLFEYFSETQRNKGNFPGRFSGRQFSNSRSEMNVSTLELGDSALYLCASSLESPGLAGTDTQYFGPGTRLTVL.

This sequence joins TRBV6-5 and TRBJ2-7; 7 bases line up with TRBD1. CDR3 size: 14 residues. The trim removed 7 bases at V and 1 base at J, leaving 7 bases unmatched. Germline values: CDR1 MNHEY, CDR2 SVGAGI. CDR3 region: CASTPRRGSYEQYF. DNA of the CDR3: TGTGCCAGCACTCCCCGCAGGGGGTCCTACGAGCAGTACTTC.

The gene calls are TRBV30 and TRBJ1-6; D is ambiguous. V lost 1 base to trimming and J lost 8 bases, with 9 bases between them. CDR1 and CDR2 from the germline V gene are GTSNPN and SVGIG (reference sequence). The CDR3 spans 13 residues. The CDR3 protein is CAWSGQVDSPLHF. In DNA, the CDR3 is TGTGCCTGGAGTGGGCAGGTGGATTCACCCCTCCACTTT.

The V call is TRBV5-6, the J call TRBJ2-3; D uncertain. CDR1 is SGHDT, CDR2 YYEEEE, per germline. The CDR3 loop spans 16 amino acids. V lost 2 bases and J 3 bases, leaving 16 bases between the germline ends. CDR3 loop: CASSLRSGGLTDTQYF. The CDR3 coding sequence is TGTGCCAGCAGCTTAAGGTCGGGCGGATTAACAGATACGCAGTATTTT. The variable domain in full, completed from reference TRBV5-6 and TRBJ2-3, reads DAGVTQSPTHLIKTRGQQVTLRCSPKSGHDTVSWYQQALGQGPQFIFQYYEEEERQRGNFPDRFSGHQFPNYSSELNVNALLLGDSALYLCASSLRSGGLTDTQYFGPGTRLTVL.

This clone was seen once. CDR3 amino acids: CASSLMGQDSYNEQFF. The CDR3 nucleotides are TGCGCCAGCAGCTTGATGGGACAGGATTCCTACAATGAGCAGTTCTTC. The V and J genes are TRBV5-1 and TRBJ2-1; TRBD1 agrees at 8 bases. V shed 1 base and J 1 base; nucleotides not matched to a gene: 4. Germline-derived CDR1 and CDR2 are SGHRS and YFSETQ. This CDR3 comprises 16 residues.

V and J are TRBV7-8 and TRBJ2-5; TRBD2 might be the D (6 bases). Germline V gene sequence: CDR1 SGHVS, CDR2 FQNEAQ. The CDR3 has 14 residues. V was trimmed by 2 bases and J by 11 bases, leaving 18 bases between them. CDR3 bases: TGTGCCAGCAGCTTAATTGCGGGGCTGGGGGAGCAGTACTTC. Protein product: CASSLIAGLGEQYF.

The rearrangement uses TRBV18 and TRBJ1-1; tentative D call: TRBD1 (6 bases). The CDR3 runs to 19 residues. Per the germline V gene, CDR1 is KGHSH and CDR2 is LQKENI. V lost 1 base, J lost 3 bases, and 24 bases lay in between. The CDR3 nucleotides read TGTGCCAGCTCACCACTTTCGGTGGTGACGGGGGGCGACGACACTGAAGCTTTCTTT. Its translation: CASSPLSVVTGGDDTEAFF.

This clone was observed once. The chain links TRBV27 to TRBJ1-2, with TRBD1 as a possible D gene (5 bases). The CDR3 length is 14 residues. The ends were cut back, 4 bases at V and 0 bases at J, with 9 bases in the middle. Germline loops: CDR1 MNHEY, CDR2 SMNVEV (reference sequence). In DNA form, the CDR3 reads TGTGCCAGCAGTTGGACATCCGCTAACTATGGCTACACCTTC. It encodes CASSWTSANYGYTF.

The V gene is TRBV5-1, the J gene TRBJ2-2, with no clear D. The CDR3 loop spans 13 amino acids. V lost 4 bases, J lost 1 base, and 5 bases lay in between. The germline gives CDR1 SGHRS, CDR2 YFSETQ. CDR3 in DNA: TGCGCCAGCAGCGAACAGAACACCGGGGAGCTGTTTTTT. This translates into CASSEQNTGELFF.

The rearrangement uses TRBV28 and TRBJ2-3, with 8 bases aligning to TRBD2. Trimming took 4 bases from V and 3 from J; bases not matched to a gene: 9. The CDR3 extends over 16 amino acids. From germline, CDR1 is MDHEN and CDR2 SYDVKM. The CDR3 DNA reads TGTGCCAGCAGTTCGCATAGCGGGATAGGGACAGATACGCAGTATTTT. It codes for CASSSHSGIGTDTQYF.

This chain links TRBV29-1 with TRBJ2-1; 8 bases match TRBD2. Germline trimming cut 5 bases from V and 9 bases from J; bases unmatched to any gene: 6. The CDR3 length is 12 residues. Per germline, CDR1 SQVTM and CDR2 ANQGSEA. CDR3 protein: CSVHLGLAEQFF. The CDR3 DNA follows: TGCAGCGTTCACCTTGGACTAGCTGAGCAGTTCTTC.

This chain connects TRBV30 to TRBJ1-1; D is possibly TRBD1 (5 bases). Germline assignment: CDR1 GTSNPN and CDR2 SVGIG (reference sequence). The CDR3 has 14 amino acids. The V and J ends lost 2 bases and 1 base respectively, with 11 bases between them. The CDR3, as DNA: TGTGCCTGGAGTTGGAAGGGGAGGAACACTGAAGCTTTCTTT. Its protein product is CAWSWKGRNTEAFF.

This clone was found a few times. The chain uses TRBV11-1 and TRBJ2-7; D is possibly TRBD1 (5 bases). Germline CDR1 SGHAT, CDR2 FQDESV (reference sequence). Trimming shortened V by 3 bases and J by 3 bases, and 12 bases separated the two germline ends. The CDR3 length is 14 residues. In nucleotides, the CDR3 is TGTGCCAGCAGCTTCTCAGGGAACATCTACGAGCAGTACTTC. Amino acids: CASSFSGNIYEQYF.